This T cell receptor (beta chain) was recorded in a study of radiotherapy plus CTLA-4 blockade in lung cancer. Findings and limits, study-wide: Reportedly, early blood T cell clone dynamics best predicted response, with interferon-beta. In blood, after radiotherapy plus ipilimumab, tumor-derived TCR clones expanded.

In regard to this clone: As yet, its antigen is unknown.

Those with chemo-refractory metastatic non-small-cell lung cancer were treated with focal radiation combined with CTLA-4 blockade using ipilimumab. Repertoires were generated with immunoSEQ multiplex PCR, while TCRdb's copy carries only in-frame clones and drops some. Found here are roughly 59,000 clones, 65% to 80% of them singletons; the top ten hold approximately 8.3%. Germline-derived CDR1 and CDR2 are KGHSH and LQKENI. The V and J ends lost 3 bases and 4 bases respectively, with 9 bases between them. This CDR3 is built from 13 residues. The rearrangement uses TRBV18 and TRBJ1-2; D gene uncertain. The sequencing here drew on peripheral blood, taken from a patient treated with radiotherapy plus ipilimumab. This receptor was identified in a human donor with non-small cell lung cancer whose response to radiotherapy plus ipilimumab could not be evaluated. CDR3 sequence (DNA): TGTGCCAGCTCACCGGGAGGAACCTATGGCTACACCTTC. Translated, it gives CASSPGGTYGYTF.